This TCR beta chain was documented in a study of T-cell reconstitution after alpha-beta-depleted transplantation in children. The junction had 11 bases not matched to a gene; V was cut back by 6 bases and J by 3 bases. Germline-derived CDR1 and CDR2 are SQVTM and ANQGSEA. The CDR3 has 17 amino acids. General observations from the study: About two months after transplant, alpha-beta T cells reportedly came from several hundred expanded graft clones. It was newly produced T cells that mostly accounted for T-cell counts and diversity one year after transplant. The study traced high day-60 TCRbeta diversity in some patients to surviving recipient T cells and thymic progenitors.

Preparing the TCRbeta library involved the use of unique molecular identifiers. TCRdb reanalysed the PCR reads using MiXCR and keeps one entry per CDR3 protein. The sample lists more than 200,000 distinct CDR3 sequences, roughly 18% seen once, with 43% in the top ten. On this clonotype itself: What it recognizes is unknown.

This receptor was identified in a male patient aged 2-10 years who had a stem cell transplant for acute lymphoblastic leukemia, so the T cells may come from the graft donor. The sequencing here drew on PBMCs, mostly from graft donor cells, taken 360 days after TCRalphabeta/CD19-depleted stem cell transplant. The chain carries TRBV29-1 and TRBJ1-4; 12 bases line up with TRBD1. The CDR3 reads CSVPTGTGGLSNEKLFF. CDR3 nucleotides: TGCAGCGTCCCGACCGGGACAGGGGGCTTGTCTAATGAAAAACTGTTTTTT.